These 32 T cell receptor beta chains originate from one sample sequenced in a study of siplizumab effects on memory and regulatory T cells. Sequenced by immunoSEQ multiplex PCR; TCRdb stores in-frame clones only, minus some. The table records tens of thousands of clones, about 87% of them present only once. What was sequenced was Tregs sorted from blood. The receptors stem from a human donor in good health.

V and J are TRBV30 and TRBJ1-4; maybe TRBD1 (6 bases). The CDR3 contains 13 residues. Germline V gene sequence: CDR1 GTSNPN, CDR2 SVGIG (reference sequence). Between the trimmed V and J ends, which lost 5 bases and 3 bases, there was a span of 10 bases. CDR3 nucleotides: TGTGCCTGGCCCGGGACACCTAATGAAAAACTGTTTTTT. Translating it yields CAWPGTPNEKLFF.

The chain is built from TRBV28 and TRBJ2-1; the match to TRBD2 covers 10 bases. J was trimmed by 1 base and V by 5 bases; bases with no gene match: 5. The germline V gene encodes CDR1 MDHEN and CDR2 SYDVKM. The CDR3 is made up of 16 amino acids. This CDR3 reads CASSPRTSGSYNEQFF. The CDR3 bases are TGTGCCAGCAGTCCCCGGACTAGCGGATCCTACAATGAGCAGTTCTTC.

This chain links TRBV7-2 with TRBJ1-2; TRBD1 aligns across 12 bases. The CDR3 is 14 amino acids. Trimming removed 5 bases from V and 7 bases from J; junction bases left unmatched: 5. CDR1 SGHTA and CDR2 FQGNSA come from the germline V gene. The CDR3 reads CASSPGTGGFGYTF. In DNA form, the CDR3 reads TGTGCCAGCAGCCCAGGGACAGGGGGCTTTGGCTACACCTTC.

The rearrangement links TRBV7-3 to TRBJ2-3; D is unclear. The CDR3 has 12 amino acids. The germline V gene has CDR1 SGHTA and CDR2 FQGTGA. Trimming removed 5 bases from V and 6 bases from J, with 9 bases in between. In DNA, the CDR3 is TGTGCCAGCAGCCTCAATATGGATACGCAGTATTTT. Translating gives CASSLNMDTQYF.

The chain couples TRBV4-1 to TRBJ2-3; D possibly corresponds to TRBD2 (5 bases). The germline V and J ends were trimmed by 0 bases and 5 bases, with 6 bases remaining between them. The CDR3 has 13 residues. CDR1 MGHRA and CDR2 YSYEKL come from the germline V gene. The CDR3 nucleotides read TGCGCCAGCAGCCAAGATCGGGGAGATACGCAGTATTTT. It specifies CASSQDRGDTQYF.

The chain employs TRBV19 and TRBJ2-1; D perhaps matches TRBD2 (6 bases). In germline, CDR1 is LNHDA, CDR2 SQIVND (reference sequence). This CDR3 spans 15 amino acids. V was shortened by 5 bases and J by 4 bases, with 15 bases between the two germline ends. The DNA of the CDR3 is TGTGCCAGTAGTTTGGGCGGGGCCGAGTACAATGAGCAGTTCTTC. It encodes CASSLGGAEYNEQFF.

The chain employs TRBV6-1 and TRBJ2-1, with 11 bases fitting TRBD2. CDR3 length: 14 residues. CDR1 MNHNS and CDR2 SASEGT come from the germline V gene. Germline trimming cut 8 bases from V and 2 bases from J; bases unmatched to any gene: 2. DNA of the CDR3: TGTGCCAGCCAGACTAGCGGGACCTACAATGAGCAGTTCTTC. It yields the protein CASQTSGTYNEQFF.

This clone was detected once. The chain has TRBV10-2 and TRBJ2-7; D may be TRBD1 (6 bases). This CDR3 is 12 amino acids long. Per the germline V gene, CDR1 is WSHSY and CDR2 is SAAADI. Trimming took off 6 bases at V and 3 bases at J, with 9 bases between the two ends. The CDR3 nucleotides are TGCGCCAGCAGCCAACAGGGCTACGAGCAGTACTTC. Protein: CASSQQGYEQYF.

This clone was found once. V and J are TRBV29-1 and TRBJ1-2; D is undetermined. The CDR3 loop spans 11 amino acids. Germline V lookup: CDR1 SQVTM, CDR2 ANQGSEA. Trimming removed 0 bases at V and 6 bases at J, with 5 bases between. The DNA of the CDR3 is TGCAGCGTTGAAGATGGACATGGCTACACCTTC. This encodes CSVEDGHGYTF.

The V call is TRBV4-3, the J call TRBJ1-3, with D possibly TRBD1 on 5 matching bases. Germline V gene data show CDR1 as LGHNA and CDR2 as YSLEER. V lost 0 bases, J lost 0 bases, and 15 bases lay in between. The CDR3 is 18 amino acids. CDR3 DNA sequence: TGCGCCAGCAGCCAAGAAGAGACAGTAAGGAGCTCTGGAAACACCATATATTTT. Its translation is CASSQEETVRSSGNTIYF.

The chain uses TRBV4-2 and TRBJ1-2, with unresolved D. V lost 0 bases and J 2 bases, leaving 10 bases between the germline ends. This CDR3 region has 15 residues. Germline-derived CDR1 and CDR2 are LGHNA and YNFKEQ. The CDR3: CASSQERAGNYGYTF. The CDR3 DNA sequence: TGTGCCAGCAGCCAAGAGCGAGCCGGGAACTATGGCTACACCTTC.

The rearrangement links TRBV28 to TRBJ2-1, with D possibly matching TRBD1 (6 bases). The germline V gene encodes CDR1 MDHEN and CDR2 SYDVKM. This CDR3 region has 15 residues. V dropped 3 bases and J dropped 10 bases, with 19 bases sitting between them. The DNA for the CDR3 is TGTGCCAGCAGTTTTGGGGGCTCCCCTGGGAACGAGCAGTTCTTC. It yields the protein CASSFGGSPGNEQFF.

This chain uses TRBV7-2 with TRBJ2-7; D is uncertain. V lost 4 bases and J lost 0, with 7 bases in between. This CDR3 spans 13 amino acids. Germline CDR1 and CDR2: SGHTA and FQGNSA. The CDR3: CASSSDPSYEQYF. Here the CDR3 DNA reads TGTGCCAGCAGCTCTGACCCCTCCTACGAGCAGTACTTC.

The chain couples TRBV11-2 to TRBJ2-7; D possibly corresponds to TRBD2 (6 bases). Germline-derived CDR1 and CDR2 are SGHAT and FQNNGV. V was trimmed by 7 bases and J by 3 bases, leaving 16 bases between them. The CDR3 has 14 residues. CDR3 protein: CASNPVGGIYEQYF. CDR3 DNA sequence: TGTGCCAGCAACCCGGTGGGCGGGATCTACGAGCAGTACTTC.

A few counts support this clone. The J gene is TRBJ2-1, the V gene TRBV7-2; no definite D call. V shed 2 bases and J shed 2 bases, with 10 bases lying between them. The CDR3 is made up of 15 amino acids. Germline V gene lookup returns CDR1 SGHTA and CDR2 FQGNSA. For the CDR3, the DNA is TGTGCCAGCAGCTTACATCGTTTGCCCTACAATGAGCAGTTCTTC. It codes for CASSLHRLPYNEQFF.

The chain links TRBV6-6 to TRBJ1-5; no clear D gene. The CDR3 sequence is 16 residues long. Germline V lookup: CDR1 MNHNY, CDR2 SVGAGI (reference sequence). Trimming left V 0 bases short and J 5 bases short, with 14 bases between. Here the CDR3 reads CASSYSSSQIHQPQHF. CDR3 nucleotide sequence: TGTGCCAGCAGTTACTCGAGTAGCCAGATTCATCAGCCCCAGCATTTT.

This clone was seen just once. The chain uses TRBV30 and TRBJ1-2; TRBD1 agrees at 9 bases. V lost 8 bases and J lost 5; bases outside the gene matches: 6. Germline V lookup: CDR1 GTSNPN, CDR2 SVGIG (reference sequence). There are 12 residues in the CDR3. The CDR3 DNA reads TGTGCCGGAAAGGGGACAGGGTATGGCTACACCTTC. The encoded protein is CAGKGTGYGYTF.

This clone was observed once. The J gene is TRBJ2-7, the V gene TRBV7-6; D may be TRBD1 or TRBD2 (5 bases each). Germline values: CDR1 SGHVS, CDR2 FNYEAQ. The CDR3 runs 14 residues. Trimming stripped 2 bases from V and 4 bases from J, with 12 bases between. DNA for the CDR3: TGTGCCAGCAGCTTATTGGACACGGGATACGAGCAGTACTTC. It yields the protein CASSLLDTGYEQYF.

The chain recombines TRBV7-2 with TRBJ2-5; maybe TRBD2 (6 bases). The germline V gene has CDR1 SGHTA and CDR2 FQGNSA. The CDR3 spans 14 residues. V lost 3 bases and J lost 5, with 13 bases in between. In nucleotides, the CDR3 is TGTGCCAGCAGCTTGGAGCGGGTCTCGGAGACCCAGTACTTC. Its protein product is CASSLERVSETQYF.

The CDR3 sequence: CASSTPARQAEAFF. CDR3 DNA: TGTGCCAGCAGCACACCTGCCCGACAGGCTGAAGCTTTCTTT. The rearrangement joins TRBV28 to TRBJ1-1, with a tentative D call TRBD1 (6 bases). CDR3 size: 14 residues. Germline V CDR1 and CDR2: MDHEN, SYDVKM. Deletions cut 6 bases from V and 6 bases from J, with 17 bases between.

This chain connects TRBV30 to TRBJ2-5, with D possibly TRBD2 on 6 matching bases. Trimming took off 2 bases at V and 2 bases at J, with 12 bases between the two ends. This CDR3 is 14 amino acids long. Germline V gives CDR1 GTSNPN, CDR2 SVGIG (reference sequence). The CDR3 bases are TGTGCCTGGAGTTTAGGGACTTCTCAAGAGACCCAGTACTTC. This encodes CAWSLGTSQETQYF. Full variable domain (rest looked up from reference TRBV30 and TRBJ2-5): SQTIHQWPATLVQPVGSPLSLECTVEGTSNPNLYWYRQAAGRGLQLLFYSVGIGQISSEVPQNLSASRPQDRQFILSSKKLLLSDSGFYLCAWSLGTSQETQYFGPGTRLLVL.

The rearrangement joins TRBV2 to TRBJ2-1, with a tentative D call TRBD2 (5 bases). The CDR3 totals 15 residues. Trimming removed 5 bases at V and 2 bases at J, with 13 bases between. The germline V gene has CDR1 SNHLY and CDR2 FYNNEI. The CDR3 spells CASSIFAGAYNEQFF. The CDR3 coding sequence is TGTGCCAGCAGTATCTTTGCGGGTGCCTACAATGAGCAGTTCTTC.

This chain uses TRBV10-3 with TRBJ1-1, with 7 bases identical to TRBD1. Germline V gene data show CDR1 as ENHRY and CDR2 as SYGVKD. The CDR3 contains 13 residues. V gave up 6 bases and J gave up 6 bases; unmatched junction bases: 7. This CDR3 is CAIRLDRDAEAFF. CDR3 sequence (DNA): TGTGCCATCAGACTAGACAGGGATGCTGAAGCTTTCTTT.

This clone appeared once. This chain connects TRBV4-2 to TRBJ2-1, with D unclear. The CDR3 is 15 amino acids. Between the trimmed V and J ends, which lost 4 bases and 0 bases, there was a span of 10 bases. CDR1 and CDR2 (germline): LGHNA, YNFKEQ. The CDR3 loop reads CASSLDGTSYNEQFF. CDR3 coding DNA: TGTGCCAGCAGCCTCGACGGAACCTCCTACAATGAGCAGTTCTTC.

CDR3 sequence (DNA): TGTGCCATCAGGGACAGGTGGGACTATGGCTACACCTTC. Amino acid sequence: CAIRDRWDYGYTF. The V and J genes are TRBV10-3 and TRBJ1-2, with 7 bases fitting TRBD1. This CDR3 contains 13 residues. Germline lookup yields CDR1 ENHRY and CDR2 SYGVKD. V lost 6 bases and J lost 3; bases outside the gene matches: 4.

This chain joins TRBV5-1 and TRBJ2-1; 9 bases line up with TRBD2. After removal of 1 base from V and 2 bases from J, the junction contained 4 bases not matched to a gene. The germline V gene encodes CDR1 SGHRS and CDR2 YFSETQ. The CDR3 loop spans 16 amino acids. CDR3 sequence: CASSLRAGGPYNEQFF. CDR3 coding DNA: TGCGCCAGCAGCTTGCGGGCGGGAGGGCCCTACAATGAGCAGTTCTTC.

The rearrangement links TRBV5-1 to TRBJ1-1, with D uncertain. The CDR3 is 13 residues long. Germline V gene lookup returns CDR1 SGHRS and CDR2 YFSETQ. V lost 1 base and J 2 bases, leaving 6 bases between the germline ends. DNA of the CDR3: TGCGCCAGCAGCTTGATGGGTAACACTGAAGCTTTCTTT. Protein product: CASSLMGNTEAFF.

The chain employs TRBV7-9 and TRBJ2-7; D unclear. Germline values: CDR1 SEHNR, CDR2 FQNEAQ (reference sequence). The CDR3 extends over 12 amino acids. Deletions cut 2 bases from V and 2 bases from J, with 4 bases between. The CDR3 region is CASSLFPYEQYF. CDR3 DNA sequence: TGTGCCAGCAGCTTATTCCCCTACGAGCAGTACTTC.

V gene TRBV14 combines with J gene TRBJ2-1; D gene unclear. Trimming took 4 bases from V and 3 from J, leaving 13 bases between them. Germline V gene lookup returns CDR1 SGHDN and CDR2 FVKESK. This CDR3 has 15 residues. CDR3 residues: CASSRVGGVYNEQFF. CDR3 bases: TGTGCCAGCAGCCGGGTTGGCGGAGTCTACAATGAGCAGTTCTTC.

This clone was recorded once. The chain joins TRBV9 to TRBJ1-1; D remains unclear. In germline, CDR1 is SGDLS, CDR2 YYNGEE. The CDR3 spans 16 residues. V was trimmed by 7 bases and J by 4 bases, leaving 23 bases between them. DNA for the CDR3: TGTGCCAGCGACGAGAGTGCCAAAAAGTGGGGCACTGAAGCTTTCTTT. It yields the protein CASDESAKKWGTEAFF. The full variable domain, rest sourced from reference TRBV9 and TRBJ1-1, is DSGVTQTPKHLITATGQRVTLRCSPRSGDLSVYWYQQSLDQGLQFLIQYYNGEERAKGNILERFSAQQFPDLHSELNLSSLELGDSALYFCASDESAKKWGTEAFFGQGTRLTVV.

The chain links TRBV18 to TRBJ2-7, with TRBD2 matching over 11 bases. From germline, CDR1 is KGHSH and CDR2 LQKENI. The V and J ends lost 5 bases and 7 bases, in that order; junction bases with no gene match: 16. The CDR3 has 17 amino acids. The CDR3 DNA reads TGTGCCAGCTCAGACCAACGTGGGACTAGCGGAAAGGGGGAGCAGTACTTC. Translation gives CASSDQRGTSGKGEQYF.

V is TRBV20-1 and J is TRBJ1-4; D is ambiguous. This CDR3 has 11 amino acids. The germline CDR1 and CDR2 sequences are DFQATT and SNEGSKA (reference sequence). V dropped 1 base and J dropped 7 bases, with 4 bases sitting between them. The CDR3 sequence: CSARGGEKLFF. CDR3 in DNA: TGCAGTGCTAGAGGGGGTGAAAAACTGTTTTTT.